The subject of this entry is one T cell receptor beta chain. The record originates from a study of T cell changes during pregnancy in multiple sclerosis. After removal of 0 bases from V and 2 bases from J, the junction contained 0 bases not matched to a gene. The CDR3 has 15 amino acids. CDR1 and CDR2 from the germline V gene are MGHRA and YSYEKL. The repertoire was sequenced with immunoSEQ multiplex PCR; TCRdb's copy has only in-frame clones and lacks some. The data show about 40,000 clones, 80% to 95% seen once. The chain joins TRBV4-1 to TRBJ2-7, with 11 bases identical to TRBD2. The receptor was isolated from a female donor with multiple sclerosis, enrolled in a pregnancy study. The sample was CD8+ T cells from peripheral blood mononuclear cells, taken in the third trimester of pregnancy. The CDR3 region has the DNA TGCGCCAGCAGCCAAGAACTAGCGGGAGCCTACGAGCAGTACTTC. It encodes CASSQELAGAYEQYF.